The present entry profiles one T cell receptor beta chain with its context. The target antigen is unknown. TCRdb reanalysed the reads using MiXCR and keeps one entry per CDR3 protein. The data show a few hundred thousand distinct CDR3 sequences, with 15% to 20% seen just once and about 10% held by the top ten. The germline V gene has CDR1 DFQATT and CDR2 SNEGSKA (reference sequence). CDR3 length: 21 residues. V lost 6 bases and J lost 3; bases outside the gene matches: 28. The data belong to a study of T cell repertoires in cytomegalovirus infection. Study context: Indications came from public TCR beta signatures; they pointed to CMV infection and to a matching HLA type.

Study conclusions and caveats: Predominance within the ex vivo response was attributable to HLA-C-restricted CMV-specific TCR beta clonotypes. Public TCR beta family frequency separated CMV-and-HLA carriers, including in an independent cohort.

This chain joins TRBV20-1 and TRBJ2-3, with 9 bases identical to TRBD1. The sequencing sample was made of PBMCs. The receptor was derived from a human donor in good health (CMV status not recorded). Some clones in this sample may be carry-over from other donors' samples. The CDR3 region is CSATDPGGTGRTAGGTDTQYF. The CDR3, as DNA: TGCAGTGCCACGGACCCCGGGGGGACAGGGAGGACCGCAGGGGGGACAGATACGCAGTATTTT.